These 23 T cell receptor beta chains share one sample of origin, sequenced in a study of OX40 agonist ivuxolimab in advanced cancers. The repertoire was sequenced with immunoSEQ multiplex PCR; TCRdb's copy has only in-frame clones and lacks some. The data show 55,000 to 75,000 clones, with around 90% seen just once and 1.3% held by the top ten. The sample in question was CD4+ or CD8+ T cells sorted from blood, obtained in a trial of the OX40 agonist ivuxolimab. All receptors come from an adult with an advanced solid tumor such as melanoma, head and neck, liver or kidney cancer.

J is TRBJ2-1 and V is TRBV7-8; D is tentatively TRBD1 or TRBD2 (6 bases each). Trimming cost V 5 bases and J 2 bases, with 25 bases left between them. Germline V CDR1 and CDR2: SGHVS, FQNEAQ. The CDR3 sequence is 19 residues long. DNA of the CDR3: TGTGCCAGCAGCGACCGAGGGGGGAGCGGCCAAAGACCCTACAATGAGCAGTTCTTC. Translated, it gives CASSDRGGSGQRPYNEQFF. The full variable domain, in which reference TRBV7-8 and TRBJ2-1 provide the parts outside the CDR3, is GAGVSQSPRYKVAKRGQDVALRCDPISGHVSLFWYQQALGQGPEFLTYFQNEAQLDKSGLPSDRFFAERPEGSVSTLKIQRTQQEDSAVYLCASSDRGGSGQRPYNEQFFGPGTRLTVL.

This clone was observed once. The CDR3 spells CATQKDLSGNTIYF. The CDR3 DNA is TGTGCCACCCAGAAGGACCTCTCTGGAAACACCATATATTTT. The genes are TRBV19 and TRBJ1-3, with D hard to call. V shed 10 bases and J shed 0 bases, with 13 bases lying between them. CDR1 and CDR2 from the germline V gene are LNHDA and SQIVND (reference sequence). This CDR3 is built from 14 residues.

The CDR3 DNA reads as TGTGCCAGCAGCCAAGATTTCGGAGGGTCCGGGGAGCTGTTTTTT. This gives the protein CASSQDFGGSGELFF. The chain uses TRBV4-2 and TRBJ2-2; a weak D match, TRBD2 (6 bases). The germline CDR1 and CDR2 sequences are LGHNA and YNFKEQ. The V gene lost 0 bases and the J gene lost 6 bases, with 11 bases spanning the gap. This CDR3 has 15 residues.

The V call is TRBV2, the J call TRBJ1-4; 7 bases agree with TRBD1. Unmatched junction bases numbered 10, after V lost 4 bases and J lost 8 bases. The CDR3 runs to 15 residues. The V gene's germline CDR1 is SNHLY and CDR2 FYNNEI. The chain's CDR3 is CASSVLTGQREKLFF. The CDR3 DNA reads TGTGCCAGCAGTGTACTGACAGGGCAGAGGGAAAAACTGTTTTTT.

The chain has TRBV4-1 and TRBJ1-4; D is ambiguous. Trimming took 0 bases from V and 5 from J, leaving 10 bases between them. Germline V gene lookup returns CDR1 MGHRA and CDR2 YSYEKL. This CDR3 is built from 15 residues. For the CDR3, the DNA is TGCGCCAGCAGCCAAGAAAACCAGCAGAATGAAAAACTGTTTTTT. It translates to CASSQENQQNEKLFF.

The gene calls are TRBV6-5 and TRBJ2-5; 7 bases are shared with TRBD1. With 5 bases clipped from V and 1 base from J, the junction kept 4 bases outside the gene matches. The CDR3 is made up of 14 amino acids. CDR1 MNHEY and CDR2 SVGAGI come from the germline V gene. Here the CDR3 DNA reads TGTGCCAGCAGTCCCCGGGACAGCCAAGAGACCCAGTACTTC. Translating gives CASSPRDSQETQYF.

CDR3 loop: CASSPRERNTEAFF. The CDR3 DNA reads as TGTGCCAGCAGCCCCCGGGAGAGGAACACTGAAGCTTTCTTT. V gene TRBV11-2 combines with J gene TRBJ1-1; no clear D gene. This CDR3 is 14 amino acids long. CDR1 SGHAT and CDR2 FQNNGV come from the germline V gene. Trimming left V 5 bases short and J 1 base short, with 11 bases between. Complete variable domain (other parts from reference TRBV11-2 and TRBJ1-1): EAGVAQSPRYKIIEKRQSVAFWCNPISGHATLYWYQQILGQGPKLLIQFQNNGVVDDSQLPKDRFSAERLKGVDSTLKIQPAKLEDSAVYLCASSPRERNTEAFFGQGTRLTVV.

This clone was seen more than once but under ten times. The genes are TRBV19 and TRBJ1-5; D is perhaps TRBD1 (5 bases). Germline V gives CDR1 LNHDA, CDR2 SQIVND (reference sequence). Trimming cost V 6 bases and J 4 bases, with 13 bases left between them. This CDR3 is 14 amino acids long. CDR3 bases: TGTGCCAGTAGCTGGGGGACTAGTAATCAGCCCCAGCATTTT. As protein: CASSWGTSNQPQHF.

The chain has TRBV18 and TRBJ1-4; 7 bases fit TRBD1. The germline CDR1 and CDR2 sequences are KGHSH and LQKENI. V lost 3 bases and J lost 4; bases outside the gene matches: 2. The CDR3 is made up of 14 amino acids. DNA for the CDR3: TGTGCCAGCTCACCGAGACAGGGTAATGAAAAACTGTTTTTT. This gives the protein CASSPRQGNEKLFF.

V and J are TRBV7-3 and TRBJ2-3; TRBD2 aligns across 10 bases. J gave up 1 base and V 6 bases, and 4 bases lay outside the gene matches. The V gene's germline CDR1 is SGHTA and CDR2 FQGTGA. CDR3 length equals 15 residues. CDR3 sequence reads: CASRASGSGTDTQYF. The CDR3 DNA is TGTGCCAGCAGGGCTAGCGGGAGCGGCACAGATACGCAGTATTTT.

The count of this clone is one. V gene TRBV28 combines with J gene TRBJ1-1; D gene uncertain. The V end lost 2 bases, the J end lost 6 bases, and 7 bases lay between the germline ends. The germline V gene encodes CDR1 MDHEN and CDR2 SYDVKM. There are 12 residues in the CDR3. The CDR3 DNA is TGTGCCAGCAGTTTAGTGAATTCTGAAGCTTTCTTT. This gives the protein CASSLVNSEAFF.

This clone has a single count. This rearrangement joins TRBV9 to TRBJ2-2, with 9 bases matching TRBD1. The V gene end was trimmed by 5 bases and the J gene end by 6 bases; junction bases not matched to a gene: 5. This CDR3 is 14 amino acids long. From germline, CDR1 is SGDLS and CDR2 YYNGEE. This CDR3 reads CASSPDRGSGELFF. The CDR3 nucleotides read TGTGCCAGCAGTCCGGACAGGGGTTCCGGGGAGCTGTTTTTT.

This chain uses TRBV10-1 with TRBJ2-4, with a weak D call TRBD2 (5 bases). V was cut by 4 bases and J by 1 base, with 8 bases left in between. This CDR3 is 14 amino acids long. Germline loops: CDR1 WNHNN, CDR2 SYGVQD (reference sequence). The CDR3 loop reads CASSASGAKNIQYF. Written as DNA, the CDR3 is TGCGCCAGCAGTGCATCGGGGGCCAAAAACATTCAGTACTTC.

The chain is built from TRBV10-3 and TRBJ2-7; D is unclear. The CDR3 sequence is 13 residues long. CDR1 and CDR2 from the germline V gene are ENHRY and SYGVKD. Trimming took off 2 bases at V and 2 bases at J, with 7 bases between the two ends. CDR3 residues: CAISEPRTYEQYF. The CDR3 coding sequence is TGTGCCATCAGTGAGCCCCGGACCTACGAGCAGTACTTC.

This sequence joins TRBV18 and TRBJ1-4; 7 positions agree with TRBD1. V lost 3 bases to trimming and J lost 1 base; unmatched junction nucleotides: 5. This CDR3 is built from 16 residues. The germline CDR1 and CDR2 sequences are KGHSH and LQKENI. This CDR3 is CASSPLRQGTNEKLFF. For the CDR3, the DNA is TGTGCCAGCTCACCCCTTCGACAGGGAACTAATGAAAAACTGTTTTTT.

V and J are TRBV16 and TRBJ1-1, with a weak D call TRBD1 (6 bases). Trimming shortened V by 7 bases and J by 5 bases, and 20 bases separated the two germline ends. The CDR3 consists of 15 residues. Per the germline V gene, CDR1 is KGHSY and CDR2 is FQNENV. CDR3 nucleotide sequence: TGTGCCAGCACCTTAAACCGGGGGCGAGGGACTGAAGCTTTCTTT. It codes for CASTLNRGRGTEAFF. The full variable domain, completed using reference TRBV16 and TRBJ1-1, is GEEVAQTPKHLVRGEGQKAKLYCAPIKGHSYVFWYQQVLKNEFKFLISFQNENVFDETGMPKERFSAKCLPNSPCSLEIQATKLEDSAVYFCASTLNRGRGTEAFFGQGTRLTVV.

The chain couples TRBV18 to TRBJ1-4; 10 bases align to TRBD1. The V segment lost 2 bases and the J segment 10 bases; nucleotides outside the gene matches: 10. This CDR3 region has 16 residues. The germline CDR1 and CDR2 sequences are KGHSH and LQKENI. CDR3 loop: CASSPDLGTGDVKLFF. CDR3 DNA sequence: TGTGCCAGCTCACCAGACTTAGGGACAGGGGACGTAAAACTGTTTTTT.

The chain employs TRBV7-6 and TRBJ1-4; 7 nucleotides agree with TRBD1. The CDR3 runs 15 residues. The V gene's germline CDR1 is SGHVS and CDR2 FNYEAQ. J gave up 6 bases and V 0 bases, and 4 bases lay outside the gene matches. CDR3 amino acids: CASSLANRGDEKLFF. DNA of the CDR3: TGTGCCAGCAGCTTAGCGAACAGGGGAGATGAAAAACTGTTTTTT.

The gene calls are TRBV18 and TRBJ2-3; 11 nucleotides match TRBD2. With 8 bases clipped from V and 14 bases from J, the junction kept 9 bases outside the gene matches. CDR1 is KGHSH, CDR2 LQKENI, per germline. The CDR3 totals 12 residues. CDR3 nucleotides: TGTGCCAGCGCAACTAGGACTAGCGGGTCGTATTTT. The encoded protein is CASATRTSGSYF.

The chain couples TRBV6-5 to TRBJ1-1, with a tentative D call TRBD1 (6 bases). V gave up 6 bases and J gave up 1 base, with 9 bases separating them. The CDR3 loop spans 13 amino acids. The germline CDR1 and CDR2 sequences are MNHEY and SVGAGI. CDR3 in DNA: TGTGCCAGCAGCAAGACAGGGAACACTGAAGCTTTCTTT. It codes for CASSKTGNTEAFF.

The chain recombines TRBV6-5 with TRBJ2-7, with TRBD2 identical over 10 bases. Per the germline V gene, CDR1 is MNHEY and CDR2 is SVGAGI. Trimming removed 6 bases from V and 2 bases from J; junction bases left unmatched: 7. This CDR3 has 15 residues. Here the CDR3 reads CASRAGLAETYEQYF. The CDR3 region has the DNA TGTGCCAGCAGAGCAGGACTAGCGGAAACCTACGAGCAGTACTTC.

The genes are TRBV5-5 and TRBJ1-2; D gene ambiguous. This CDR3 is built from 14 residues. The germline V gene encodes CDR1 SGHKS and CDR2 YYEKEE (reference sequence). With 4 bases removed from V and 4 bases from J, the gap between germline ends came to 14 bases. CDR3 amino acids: CASSPDGFLYGYTF. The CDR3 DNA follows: TGTGCCAGCAGCCCCGACGGCTTCCTCTATGGCTACACCTTC.

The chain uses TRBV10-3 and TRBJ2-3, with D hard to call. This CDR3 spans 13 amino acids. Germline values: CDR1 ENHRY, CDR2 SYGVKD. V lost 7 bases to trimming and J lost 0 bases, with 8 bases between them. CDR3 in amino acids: CAITLSSTDTQYF. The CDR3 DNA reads TGTGCCATCACGCTCTCTAGCACAGATACGCAGTATTTT.